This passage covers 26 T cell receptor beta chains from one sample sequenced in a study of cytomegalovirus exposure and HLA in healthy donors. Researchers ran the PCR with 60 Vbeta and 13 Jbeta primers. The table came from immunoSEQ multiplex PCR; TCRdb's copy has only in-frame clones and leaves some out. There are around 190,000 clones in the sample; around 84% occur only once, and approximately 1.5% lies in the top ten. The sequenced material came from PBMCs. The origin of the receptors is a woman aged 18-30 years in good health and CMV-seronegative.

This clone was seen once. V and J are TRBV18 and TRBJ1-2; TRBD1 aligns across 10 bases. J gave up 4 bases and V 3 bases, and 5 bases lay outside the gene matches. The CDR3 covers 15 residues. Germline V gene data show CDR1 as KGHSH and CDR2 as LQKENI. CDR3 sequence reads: CASSPQGQGIYGYTF. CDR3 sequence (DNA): TGTGCCAGCTCACCCCAGGGACAGGGGATCTATGGCTACACCTTC.

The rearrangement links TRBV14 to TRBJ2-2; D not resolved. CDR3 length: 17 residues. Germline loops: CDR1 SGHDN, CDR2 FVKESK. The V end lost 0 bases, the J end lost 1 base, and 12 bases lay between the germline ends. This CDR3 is CASSQDSQRGNTGELFF. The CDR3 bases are TGTGCCAGCAGCCAAGATTCGCAGCGAGGGAACACCGGGGAGCTGTTTTTT.

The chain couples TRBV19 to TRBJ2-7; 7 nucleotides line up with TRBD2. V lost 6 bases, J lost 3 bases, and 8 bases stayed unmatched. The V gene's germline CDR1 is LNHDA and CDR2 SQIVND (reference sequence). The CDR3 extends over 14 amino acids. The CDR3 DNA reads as TGTGCCAGTAGCCCCGCTAGCGGTCTCTACGAGCAGTACTTC. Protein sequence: CASSPASGLYEQYF.

The CDR3 sequence: CATRAQEGETQYF. The CDR3 DNA reads TGTGCCACCAGGGCCCAGGAGGGAGAGACCCAGTACTTC. The rearrangement links TRBV10-3 to TRBJ2-5; D might be TRBD2 (6 bases). There are 13 residues in the CDR3. V was trimmed by 10 bases and J by 4 bases, leaving 16 bases between them. CDR1 ENHRY and CDR2 SYGVKD come from the germline V gene.

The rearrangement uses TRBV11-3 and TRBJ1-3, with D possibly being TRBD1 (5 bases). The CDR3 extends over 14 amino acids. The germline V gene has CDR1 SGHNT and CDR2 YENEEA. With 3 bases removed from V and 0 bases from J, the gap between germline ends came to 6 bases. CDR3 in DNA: TGTGCCAGCAGCTTTGGACACTCTGGAAACACCATATATTTT. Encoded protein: CASSFGHSGNTIYF.

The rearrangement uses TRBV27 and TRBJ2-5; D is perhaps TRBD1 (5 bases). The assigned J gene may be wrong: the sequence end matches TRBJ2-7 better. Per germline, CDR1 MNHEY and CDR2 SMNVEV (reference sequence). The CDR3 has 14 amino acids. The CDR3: CASSLSGQPYEQYF. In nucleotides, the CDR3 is TGTGCCAGCAGTTTATCGGGGCAACCCTACGAGCAGTACTTC.

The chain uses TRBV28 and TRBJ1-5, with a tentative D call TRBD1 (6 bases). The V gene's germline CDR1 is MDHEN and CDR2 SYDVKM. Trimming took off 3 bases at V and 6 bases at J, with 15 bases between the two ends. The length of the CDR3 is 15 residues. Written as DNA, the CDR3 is TGTGCCAGCAGTTTTACAGGGAGTGTAGCTCAGCCCCAGCATTTT. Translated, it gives CASSFTGSVAQPQHF.

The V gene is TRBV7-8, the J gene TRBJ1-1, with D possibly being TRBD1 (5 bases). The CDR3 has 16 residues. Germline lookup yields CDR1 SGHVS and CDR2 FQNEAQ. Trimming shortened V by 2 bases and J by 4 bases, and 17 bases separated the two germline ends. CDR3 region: CASSLWGDRGATEAFF. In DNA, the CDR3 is TGTGCCAGCAGCTTATGGGGGGACCGGGGAGCCACTGAAGCTTTCTTT.

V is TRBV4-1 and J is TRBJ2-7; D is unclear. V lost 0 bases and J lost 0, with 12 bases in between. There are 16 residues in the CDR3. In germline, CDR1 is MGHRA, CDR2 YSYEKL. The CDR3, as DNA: TGCGCCAGCAGCCAAGATCAGATAGACAACTCCTACGAGCAGTACTTC. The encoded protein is CASSQDQIDNSYEQYF.

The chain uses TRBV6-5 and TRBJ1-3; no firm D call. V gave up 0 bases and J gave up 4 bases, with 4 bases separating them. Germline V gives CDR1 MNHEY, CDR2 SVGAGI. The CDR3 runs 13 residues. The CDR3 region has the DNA TGTGCCAGCAGTTACTCCGGGGGAAACACCATATATTTT. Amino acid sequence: CASSYSGGNTIYF.

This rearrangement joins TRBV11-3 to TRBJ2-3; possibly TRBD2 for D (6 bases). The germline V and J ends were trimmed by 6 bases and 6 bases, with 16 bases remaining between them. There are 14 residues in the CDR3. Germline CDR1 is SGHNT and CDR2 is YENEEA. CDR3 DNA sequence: TGTGCCAGCAGGGTCGGGGGAGGAAGGGATACGCAGTATTTT. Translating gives CASRVGGGRDTQYF.

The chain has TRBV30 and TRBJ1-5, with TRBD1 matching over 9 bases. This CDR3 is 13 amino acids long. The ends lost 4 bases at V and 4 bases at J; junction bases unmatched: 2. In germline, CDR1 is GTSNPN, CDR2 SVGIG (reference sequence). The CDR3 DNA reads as TGTGCCTGGATACAGGGGGCGAATCAGCCCCAGCATTTT. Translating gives CAWIQGANQPQHF.

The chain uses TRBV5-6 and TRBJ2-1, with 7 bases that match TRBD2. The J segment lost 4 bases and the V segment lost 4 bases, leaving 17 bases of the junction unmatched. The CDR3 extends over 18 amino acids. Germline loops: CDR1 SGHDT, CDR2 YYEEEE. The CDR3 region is CASSLGGDASGDYNEQFF. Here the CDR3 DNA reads TGTGCCAGCAGCCTGGGAGGGGATGCTAGCGGAGATTACAATGAGCAGTTCTTC.

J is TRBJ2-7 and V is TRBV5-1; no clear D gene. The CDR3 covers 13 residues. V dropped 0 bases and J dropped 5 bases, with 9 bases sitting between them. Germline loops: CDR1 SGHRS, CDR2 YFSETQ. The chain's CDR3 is CASSLGVADEQYF. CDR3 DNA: TGCGCCAGCAGCTTGGGGGTAGCCGACGAGCAGTACTTC.

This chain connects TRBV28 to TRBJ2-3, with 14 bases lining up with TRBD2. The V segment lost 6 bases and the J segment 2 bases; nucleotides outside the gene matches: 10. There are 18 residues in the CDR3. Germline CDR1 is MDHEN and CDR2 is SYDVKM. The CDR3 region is CASSRNGLAGGLTDTQYF. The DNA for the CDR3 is TGTGCCAGCAGCCGAAACGGACTAGCGGGGGGCCTCACAGATACGCAGTATTTT.

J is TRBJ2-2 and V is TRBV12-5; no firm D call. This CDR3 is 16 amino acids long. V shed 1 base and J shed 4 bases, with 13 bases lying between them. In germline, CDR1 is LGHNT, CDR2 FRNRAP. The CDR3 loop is CASGLAATAGTGELFF. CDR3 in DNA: TGTGCTAGTGGTTTGGCCGCAACCGCCGGCACCGGGGAGCTGTTTTTT.

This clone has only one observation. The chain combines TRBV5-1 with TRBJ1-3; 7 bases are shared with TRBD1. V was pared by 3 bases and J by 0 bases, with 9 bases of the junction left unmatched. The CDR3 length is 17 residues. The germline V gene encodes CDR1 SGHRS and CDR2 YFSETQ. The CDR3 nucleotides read TGCGCCAGCAGCTCACGACAAGCAGGGGGCTCTGGAAACACCATATATTTT. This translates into CASSSRQAGGSGNTIYF.

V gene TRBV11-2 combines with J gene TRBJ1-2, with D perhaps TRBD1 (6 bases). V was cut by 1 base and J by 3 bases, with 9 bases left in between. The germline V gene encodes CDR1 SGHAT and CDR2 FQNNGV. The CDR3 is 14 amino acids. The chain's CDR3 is CASSLVTGDYGYTF. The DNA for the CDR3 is TGTGCCAGCAGCTTAGTGACAGGCGACTATGGCTACACCTTC.

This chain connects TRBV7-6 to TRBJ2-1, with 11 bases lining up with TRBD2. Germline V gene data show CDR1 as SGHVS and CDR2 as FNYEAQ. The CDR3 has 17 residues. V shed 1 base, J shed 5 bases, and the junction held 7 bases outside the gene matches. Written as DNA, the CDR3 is TGTGCCAGCAGCTTAGGGGGTAGCGGGAGGGCCGACAATGAGCAGTTCTTC. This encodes CASSLGGSGRADNEQFF. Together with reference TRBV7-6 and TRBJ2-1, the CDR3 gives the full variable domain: GAGVSQSPRYKVTKRGQDVALRCDPISGHVSLYWYRQALGQGPEFLTYFNYEAQQDKSGLPNDRFSAERPEGSISTLTIQRTEQRDSAMYRCASSLGGSGRADNEQFFGPGTRLTVL.

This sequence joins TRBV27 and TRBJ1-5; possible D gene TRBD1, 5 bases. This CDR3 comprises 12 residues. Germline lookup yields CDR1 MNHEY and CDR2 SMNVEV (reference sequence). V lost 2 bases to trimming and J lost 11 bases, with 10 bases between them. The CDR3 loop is CASSLPGGAQHF. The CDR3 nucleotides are TGTGCCAGCAGTTTACCCGGGGGGGCCCAGCATTTT.

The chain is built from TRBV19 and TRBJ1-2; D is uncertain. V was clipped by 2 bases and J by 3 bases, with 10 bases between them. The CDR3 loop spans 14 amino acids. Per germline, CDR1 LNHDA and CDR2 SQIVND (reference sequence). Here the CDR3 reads CASSITPRDYGYTF. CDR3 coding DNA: TGTGCCAGTAGTATAACTCCACGCGACTATGGCTACACCTTC.

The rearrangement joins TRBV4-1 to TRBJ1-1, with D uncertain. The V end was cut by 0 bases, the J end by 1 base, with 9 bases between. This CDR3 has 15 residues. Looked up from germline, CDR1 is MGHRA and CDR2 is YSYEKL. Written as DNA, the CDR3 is TGCGCCAGCAGCCAAGATCGAAGGAGGAACACTGAAGCTTTCTTT. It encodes CASSQDRRRNTEAFF.

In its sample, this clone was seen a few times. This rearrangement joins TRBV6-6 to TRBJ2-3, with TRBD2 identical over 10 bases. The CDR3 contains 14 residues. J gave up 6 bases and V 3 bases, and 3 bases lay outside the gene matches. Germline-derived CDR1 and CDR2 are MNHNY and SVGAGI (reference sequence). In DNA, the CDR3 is TGTGCCAGCAGTTATCAACTAGCGGGGGATACGCAGTATTTT. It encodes CASSYQLAGDTQYF.

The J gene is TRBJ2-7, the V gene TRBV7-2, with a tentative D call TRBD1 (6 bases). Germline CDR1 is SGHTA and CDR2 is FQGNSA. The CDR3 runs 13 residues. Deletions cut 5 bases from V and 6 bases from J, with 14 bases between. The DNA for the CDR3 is TGTGCCAGCAGCCGAATGCAGGGGACCGAGCAGTACTTC. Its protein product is CASSRMQGTEQYF.

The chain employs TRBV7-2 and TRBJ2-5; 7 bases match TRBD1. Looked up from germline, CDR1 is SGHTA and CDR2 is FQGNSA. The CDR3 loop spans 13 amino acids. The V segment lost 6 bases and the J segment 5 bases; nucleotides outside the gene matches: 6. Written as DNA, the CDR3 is TGTGCCAGCAGTTCCTCGACAGGGGAGACCCAGTACTTC. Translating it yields CASSSSTGETQYF.

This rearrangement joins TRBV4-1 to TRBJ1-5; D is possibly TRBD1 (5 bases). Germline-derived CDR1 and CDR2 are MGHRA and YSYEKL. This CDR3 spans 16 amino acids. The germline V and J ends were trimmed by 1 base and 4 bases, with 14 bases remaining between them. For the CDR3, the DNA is TGCGCCAGCAGCCAAGGTTCAGGGTTTTCAAATCAGCCCCAGCATTTT. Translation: CASSQGSGFSNQPQHF.